This T cell receptor (beta chain) was recorded in a study of CD8 T cells in Susac syndrome. In the study overall: Among the Susac syndrome patients sequenced, 5 or 6 had active disease and roughly eight were in remission. When blood was collected, patients with Susac syndrome were therapy-naive, were taking corticosteroids, or were receiving intravenous immunoglobulin alone.

V was cut by 0 bases and J by 0 bases, with 11 bases left in between. The germline gives CDR1 SGDLS, CDR2 YYNGEE. This CDR3 spans 16 amino acids. Negative isolation was used for CD8+ and CD4+ T cells and FACS enrichment for TEMRA cells. Random-hexamer reverse transcription was applied to about 0.45 to 1 ug RNA. The authors amplified TCR beta CDR3 across 54 Vbeta and 13 Jbeta using immunoSEQ multiplex PCR. From the immunoSEQ multiplex PCR reads, TCRdb called clonotypes with MiXCR, one entry per CDR3 protein. This table has around 170,000 distinct CDR3 sequences, around 95% appearing once. The source is a human donor with Susac syndrome. Input material: CD4+ T cells from PBMCs. V is TRBV9 and J is TRBJ2-3; possible D gene TRBD2, 5 bases. The CDR3 nucleotides are TGTGCCAGCAGCGTAGGGATGGACTCAAGCACAGATACGCAGTATTTT. Protein sequence: CASSVGMDSSTDTQYF.